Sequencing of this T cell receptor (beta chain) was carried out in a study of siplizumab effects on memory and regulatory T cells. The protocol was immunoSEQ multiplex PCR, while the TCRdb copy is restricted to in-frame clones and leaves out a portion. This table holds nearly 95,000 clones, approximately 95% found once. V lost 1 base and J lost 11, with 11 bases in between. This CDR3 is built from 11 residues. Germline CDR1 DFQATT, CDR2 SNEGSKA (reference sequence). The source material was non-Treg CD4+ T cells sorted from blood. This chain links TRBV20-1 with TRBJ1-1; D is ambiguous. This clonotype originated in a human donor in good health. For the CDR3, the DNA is TGCAGTGCTAGAGCCTGGTCCGAGGCTTTCTTT. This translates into CSARAWSEAFF.